This is a list of T cell receptor beta chains from one sample in a study of a mutant IDH1 vaccine in newly diagnosed glioma. Clones were read by immunoSEQ multiplex PCR, and TCRdb kept only the in-frame ones, dropping some. The sample holds about 66,000 clones, 80% to 90% seen once. Sequencing was performed on PBMCs, taken from a glioma patient treated with radiotherapy, temozolomide or both. These TCRs come from a man younger than 40 with glioma. Both conserved end residues are trimmed from each CDR3. The order of the fields is CDR3 length, V gene, J gene, CDR3 protein.

length: 9; V: TRBV7-6; J: TRBJ2-1; CDR3: ASSFSQVQF
length: 15; V: TRBV27; J: TRBJ1-5; CDR3: ASRPTQGALGNQPQH
length: 12; V: TRBV2; J: TRBJ1-5; CDR3: ASSDFRGRQPQH
length: 14; V: TRBV4-2; J: TRBJ2-5; CDR3: ASSQASASGEETQY
length: 12; V: TRBV30; J: TRBJ2-2; CDR3: AWSWGGSTGELF
length: 16; V: TRBV18; J: TRBJ1-1; CDR3: ASSSIGVTHSGNTEAF
length: 13; V: TRBV11-2; J: TRBJ1-5; CDR3: ASSPGTYSNQPQH
length: 13; V: TRBV19; J: TRBJ2-7; CDR3: ASSIGREVIYEQY
length: 14; V: TRBV27; J: TRBJ1-2; CDR3: ASSLSLGHSNYGYT
length: 10; V: TRBV6-1; J: TRBJ2-7; CDR3: ASGAVNYEQY
length: 12; V: TRBV27; J: TRBJ2-5; CDR3: ASSKPGLQETQY
length: 14; V: TRBV7-9; J: TRBJ2-3; CDR3: ASSLAAGGAEDTQY
length: 15; V: TRBV18; J: TRBJ2-1; CDR3: ASSRTRGARTYNEQF
length: 14; V: TRBV27; J: TRBJ1-5; CDR3: ASSFLPGVGNQPQH
length: 11; V: TRBV7-9; J: TRBJ1-1; CDR3: ASSFRTEGEAF
length: 13; V: TRBV5-1; J: TRBJ1-1; CDR3: ASSFLVRGNTEAF
length: 15; V: TRBV5-5; J: TRBJ1-1; CDR3: ASSWGTGPHYDTEAF
length: 16; V: TRBV5-4; J: TRBJ2-2; CDR3: ASNSDRGGSWDTGELF
length: 13; V: TRBV18; J: TRBJ1-1; CDR3: ASSGVGQAVTEAF
length: 13; V: TRBV5-6; J: TRBJ1-6; CDR3: ASSLSVGFISPLH
length: 11; V: TRBV6-1; J: TRBJ2-1; CDR3: ASIAPYLNEQF
length: 10; V: TRBV2; J: TRBJ1-1; CDR3: ARSQGGTEAF
length: 13; V: TRBV7-9; J: TRBJ1-2; CDR3: ASSLAQTDNYGYT
length: 14; V: TRBV5-4; J: TRBJ2-5; CDR3: ASSVRTSGGAETQY
length: 13; V: TRBV7-7; J: TRBJ2-7; CDR3: ASSLESSGACEQY
length: 15; V: TRBV19; J: TRBJ2-6; CDR3: ASSNGTPGSGANVLT
length: 13; V: TRBV4-1; J: TRBJ1-2; CDR3: ASTPDERIGYGYT
length: 12; V: TRBV5-1; J: TRBJ2-2; CDR3: ASSESANTGELF
length: 16; V: TRBV19; J: TRBJ1-6; CDR3: ASSIGSPGQGMNSPLH
length: 9; V: TRBV11-2; J: TRBJ1-2; CDR3: ASSSSGDLT
length: 13; V: TRBV19; J: TRBJ1-5; CDR3: ASSMAVYSNQPQH